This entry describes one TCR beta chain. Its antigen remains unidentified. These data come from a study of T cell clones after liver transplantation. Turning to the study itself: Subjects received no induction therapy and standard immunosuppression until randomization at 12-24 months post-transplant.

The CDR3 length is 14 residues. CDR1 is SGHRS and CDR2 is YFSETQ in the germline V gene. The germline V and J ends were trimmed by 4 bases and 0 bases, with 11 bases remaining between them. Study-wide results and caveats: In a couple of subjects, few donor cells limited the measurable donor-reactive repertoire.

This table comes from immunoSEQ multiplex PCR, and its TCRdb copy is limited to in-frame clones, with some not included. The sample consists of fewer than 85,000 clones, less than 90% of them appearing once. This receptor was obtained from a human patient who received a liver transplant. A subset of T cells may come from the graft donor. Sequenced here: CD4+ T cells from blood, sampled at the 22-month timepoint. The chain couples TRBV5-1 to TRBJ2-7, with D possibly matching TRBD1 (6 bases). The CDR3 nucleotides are TGCGCCAGCAGCACACAGGGTGACTCCTACGAGCAGTACTTC. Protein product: CASSTQGDSYEQYF.